The entry that follows covers one T cell receptor (beta chain) sequence. The sample carries other DNA sequences with the same CDR3. Germline V gene lookup returns CDR1 KGHSH and CDR2 LQKENI. This CDR3 region has 14 residues. Trimming removed 3 bases from V and 3 bases from J; junction bases left unmatched: 3. Some clones are missing from TCRdb's copy, which holds only in-frame ones; the method was immunoSEQ multiplex PCR. The sample holds some 120,000 clones, 70% to 90% seen once. The record originates from a study of T cell responses to AZD1222 COVID-19 vaccine. Sequencing was performed on peripheral blood, taken on day 0 of MenACWY control vaccination. The clonotype originates from an adult in good health. The chain recombines TRBV18 with TRBJ1-1; 8 bases match TRBD1. CDR3 in amino acids: CASSPTGGDTEAFF. CDR3 coding DNA: TGTGCCAGCTCACCCACAGGGGGGGACACTGAAGCTTTCTTT.